This T cell receptor (beta chain) is from a study of PD-1 blockade in classical Hodgkin lymphoma. General observations from the study: The baseline diversity of complete responders showed similarity to that of newly diagnosed patients. Individuals who commenced nivolumab within less than 1 year of ASCT were excluded.

No patient escaped relapse after autologous stem cell transplantation, and brentuximab vedotin exposure varied. Germline V gives CDR1 MNHNS, CDR2 SASEGT. V shed 8 bases and J shed 1 base, with 14 bases lying between them. CDR3 length: 14 residues. Data came from immunoSEQ multiplex PCR; TCRdb stores just in-frame clones and leaves some out. Of 90,000 to 120,000 clones listed, 70% to 90% are singletons. About this clone itself: Its antigen is as yet unknown.

This sequence originates from a human donor with classical Hodgkin lymphoma. Sequenced here: peripheral blood mononuclear cells (PBMCs), sampled before the second cycle of nivolumab. The chain has TRBV6-1 and TRBJ1-1, with TRBD1 as a possible D gene (5 bases). CDR3 loop: CASPTHQGNTEAFF. The CDR3 nucleotides are TGTGCCAGCCCGACCCACCAGGGGAACACTGAAGCTTTCTTT.